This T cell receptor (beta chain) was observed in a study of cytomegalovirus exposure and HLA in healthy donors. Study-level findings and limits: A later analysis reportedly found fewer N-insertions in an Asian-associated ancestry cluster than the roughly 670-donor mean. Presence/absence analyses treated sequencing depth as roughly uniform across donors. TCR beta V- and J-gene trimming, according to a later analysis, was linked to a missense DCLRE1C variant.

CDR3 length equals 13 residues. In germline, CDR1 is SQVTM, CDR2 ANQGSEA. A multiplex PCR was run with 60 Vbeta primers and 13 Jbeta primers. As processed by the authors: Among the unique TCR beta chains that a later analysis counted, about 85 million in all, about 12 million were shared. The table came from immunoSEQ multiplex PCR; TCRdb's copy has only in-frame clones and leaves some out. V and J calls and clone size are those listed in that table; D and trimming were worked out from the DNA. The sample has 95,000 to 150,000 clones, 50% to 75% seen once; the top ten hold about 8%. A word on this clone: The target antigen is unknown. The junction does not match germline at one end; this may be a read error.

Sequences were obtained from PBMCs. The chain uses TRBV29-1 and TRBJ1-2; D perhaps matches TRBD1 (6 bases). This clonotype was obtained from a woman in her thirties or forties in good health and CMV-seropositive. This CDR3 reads CSVDLDRRYGYPF. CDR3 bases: TGCAGCGTTGACCTTGACAGGCGCTATGGCTACCCCTTC.